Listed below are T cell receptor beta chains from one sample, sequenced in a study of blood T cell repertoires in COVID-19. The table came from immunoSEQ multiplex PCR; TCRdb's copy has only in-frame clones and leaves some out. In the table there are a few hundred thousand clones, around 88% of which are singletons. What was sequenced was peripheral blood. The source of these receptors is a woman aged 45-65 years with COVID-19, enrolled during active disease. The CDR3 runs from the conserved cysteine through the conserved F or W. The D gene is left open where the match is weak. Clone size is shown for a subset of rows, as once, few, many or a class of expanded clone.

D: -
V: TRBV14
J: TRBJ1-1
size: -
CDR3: CASLQGINTEAFF
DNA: TGTGCCAGCCTTCAGGGGATTAACACTGAAGCTTTCTTT

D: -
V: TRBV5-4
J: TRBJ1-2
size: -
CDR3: CASSLGSTDYGYTF
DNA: TGTGCCAGCAGCTTGGGATCGACAGACTATGGCTACACCTTC

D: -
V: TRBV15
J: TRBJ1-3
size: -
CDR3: CATSRGSGNTIYF
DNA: TGTGCCACCAGCCGGGGCTCTGGAAACACCATATATTTT

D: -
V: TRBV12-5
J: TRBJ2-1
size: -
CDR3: CASGRQYEQFF
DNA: TGTGCTAGTGGACGACAGTATGAGCAGTTCTTC

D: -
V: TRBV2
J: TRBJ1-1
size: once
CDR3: CASRPRPGENTEAFF
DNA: TGTGCCAGCAGACCTCGCCCGGGGGAAAACACTGAAGCTTTCTTT

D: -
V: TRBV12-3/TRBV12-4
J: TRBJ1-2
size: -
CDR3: CASSLDRVRGYTF
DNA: TGTGCCAGCAGTCTCGACCGGGTGCGGGGCTACACCTTC

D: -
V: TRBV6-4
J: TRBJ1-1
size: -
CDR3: CASSDSTRGAAFF
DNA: TGTGCCAGCAGTGACTCGACGCGCGGGGCAGCTTTCTTT

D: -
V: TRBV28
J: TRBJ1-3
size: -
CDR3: CASSFPGEGNTIYF
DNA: TGTGCCAGCAGTTTTCCGGGGGAAGGAAACACCATATATTTT

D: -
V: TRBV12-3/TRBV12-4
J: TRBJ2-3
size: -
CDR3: CASSSAGALGEYF
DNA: TGTGCCAGCAGTTCCGCGGGGGCCTTAGGAGAGTATTTT

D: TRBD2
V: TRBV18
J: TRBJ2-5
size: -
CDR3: CASSPWTSGGSETQYF
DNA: TGTGCCAGCTCACCCTGGACTAGCGGGGGATCGGAGACCCAGTACTTC

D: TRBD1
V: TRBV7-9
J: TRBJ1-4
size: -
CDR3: CASSSTGAANEKLFF
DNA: TGTGCCAGCAGCTCTACAGGGGCGGCTAATGAAAAACTGTTTTTT

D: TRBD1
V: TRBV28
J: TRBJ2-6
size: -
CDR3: CASRPTGGAFSGANVLTF
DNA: TGTGCCAGCAGGCCGACAGGGGGCGCCTTCTCTGGGGCCAACGTCCTGACTTTC

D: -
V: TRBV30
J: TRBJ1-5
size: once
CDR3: CAWSVAGEQPQHF
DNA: TGTGCCTGGAGTGTAGCCGGAGAGCAGCCCCAGCATTTT

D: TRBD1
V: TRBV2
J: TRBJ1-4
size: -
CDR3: CASSLDRGGSTNEKLFF
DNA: TGTGCCAGCAGTTTGGACAGGGGGGGGTCGACTAATGAAAAACTGTTTTTT

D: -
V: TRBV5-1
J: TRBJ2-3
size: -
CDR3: CASSLEASLGDTQYF
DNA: TGCGCCAGCAGCTTGGAGGCTAGCCTCGGAGATACGCAGTATTTT

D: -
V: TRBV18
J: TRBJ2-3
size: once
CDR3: CASSPPSAGGTDTQYF
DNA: TGTGCCAGCTCACCACCGTCCGCCGGGGGCACAGATACGCAGTATTTT

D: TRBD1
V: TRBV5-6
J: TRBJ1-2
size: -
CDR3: CASSVQGASYGYTF
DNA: TGTGCCAGCAGCGTACAGGGGGCGAGCTATGGCTACACCTTC